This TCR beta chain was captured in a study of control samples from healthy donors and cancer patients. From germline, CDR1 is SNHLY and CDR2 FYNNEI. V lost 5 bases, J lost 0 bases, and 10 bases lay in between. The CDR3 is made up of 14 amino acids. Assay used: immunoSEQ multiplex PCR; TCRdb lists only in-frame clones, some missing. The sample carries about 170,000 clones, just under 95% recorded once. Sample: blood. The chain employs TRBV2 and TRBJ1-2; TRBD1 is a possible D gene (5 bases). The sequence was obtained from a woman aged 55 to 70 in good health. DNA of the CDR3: TGTGCCAGCAGTCAGCAGGGAGCTAACTATGGCTACACCTTC. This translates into CASSQQGANYGYTF.